This T cell receptor (beta chain) originates from a study of OX40 agonist ivuxolimab in advanced cancers. At the level of the study: Partial responses were recorded for three patients, including one with hepatocellular carcinoma and two with cutaneous melanoma. General study points: At 0.1 to 3.0 mg/kg and by week 6, CD4+ and CD8+ T cells in the blood had expanded clonally.

V gave up 10 bases and J gave up 5 bases; unmatched junction bases: 7. The germline gives CDR1 SEHNR, CDR2 FQNEAQ (reference sequence). This CDR3 has 14 residues. Assay: immunoSEQ multiplex PCR; the TCRdb copy retains only in-frame clones and omits some. The data hold about 16,000 clones, with over 75% observed a single time. Of note for this clone: No antigen is known for it.

This TCR was recovered from an adult with an advanced solid tumor such as melanoma, head and neck, liver or kidney cancer. This material consisted of CD4+ or CD8+ T cells sorted from blood, taken in a trial of the OX40 agonist ivuxolimab. This chain connects TRBV7-9 to TRBJ2-1; TRBD2 agrees at 11 bases. CDR3 bases: TGTGCCATCCTTAGCGGGAGGGAGAACAATGAGCAGTTCTTC. This gives the protein CAILSGRENNEQFF.